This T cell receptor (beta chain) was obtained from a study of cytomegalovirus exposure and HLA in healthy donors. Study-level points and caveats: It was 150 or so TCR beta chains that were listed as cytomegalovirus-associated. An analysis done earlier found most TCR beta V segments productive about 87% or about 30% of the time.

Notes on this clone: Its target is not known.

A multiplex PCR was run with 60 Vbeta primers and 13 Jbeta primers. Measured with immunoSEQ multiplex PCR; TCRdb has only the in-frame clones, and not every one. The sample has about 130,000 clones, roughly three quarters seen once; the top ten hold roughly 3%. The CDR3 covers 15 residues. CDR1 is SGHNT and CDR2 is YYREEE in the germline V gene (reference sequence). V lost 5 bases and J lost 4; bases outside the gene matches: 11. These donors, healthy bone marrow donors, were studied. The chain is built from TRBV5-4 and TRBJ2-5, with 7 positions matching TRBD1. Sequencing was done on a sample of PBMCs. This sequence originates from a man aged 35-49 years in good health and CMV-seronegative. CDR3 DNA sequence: TGTGCCAGCAGTCCCCGAAAAGGGGGCGGAGAGACCCAGTACTTC. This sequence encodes CASSPRKGGGETQYF.